This TCR beta chain was identified in a study of T cells in Graves' hyperthyroidism and ophthalmopathy. CDR1 GTSNPN and CDR2 SVGIG come from the germline V gene (reference sequence). V lost 2 bases and J lost 4; bases outside the gene matches: 4. The CDR3 sequence is 14 residues long. This clonotype was seen many times. RNA transcripts served as the template for amplifying TCR beta CDR3 regions. The study used the HTBI primer set for a first-round RT-PCR of the TCR CDR3. MiXCR, run by TCRdb on the multiplex PCR reads, gives a single entry per CDR3 protein. This table holds over 150,000 distinct CDR3 sequences, about 15% found once.

The sequence derives from a woman aged 45-60 years with Graves' hyperthyroidism. The chain uses TRBV30 and TRBJ2-4; TRBD2 matches at 8 bases. Sequencing input: blood. The CDR3 spells CAWSFSGTKNIQYF. The CDR3 DNA reads as TGTGCCTGGAGTTTTAGCGGGACGAAAAACATTCAGTACTTC.